The 23 T cell receptor beta chains below all came from one sample that was sequenced in a study of PD-L1 blockade in urothelial cancer. Assay: immunoSEQ multiplex PCR; the TCRdb copy retains only in-frame clones and omits some. The table lists tens of thousands of clones, about 87% of them singletons, with approximately 1.8% in the top ten. Here the sequenced sample was PBMCs, taken around atezolizumab (anti-PD-L1) treatment. These receptor sequences come from a man aged 45-65 years with urothelial cancer.

This chain joins TRBV5-1 and TRBJ1-2, with a tentative D call TRBD1 (6 bases). Germline V gives CDR1 SGHRS, CDR2 YFSETQ. This CDR3 is 14 amino acids long. Trimming left V 2 bases short and J 5 bases short, with 13 bases between. The CDR3 is CASSLGTGNYGYTF. The CDR3 nucleotides read TGCGCCAGCAGCTTAGGAACAGGGAATTATGGCTACACCTTC.

The V call is TRBV5-1, the J call TRBJ2-2; TRBD2 matches 13 bases. Germline V lookup: CDR1 SGHRS, CDR2 YFSETQ. CDR3 length: 17 amino acids. Germline trimming cut 7 bases from V and 6 bases from J; bases unmatched to any gene: 12. CDR3 bases: TGCGCCAGCTCCGGACTAGCGGGGGTCATTAGTCCCGGGGAGCTGTTTTTT. Amino acids: CASSGLAGVISPGELFF.

The chain combines TRBV7-3 with TRBJ1-1, with 9 bases identical to TRBD1. The CDR3 covers 16 residues. V shed 5 bases, J shed 4 bases, and the junction held 11 bases outside the gene matches. Germline lookup yields CDR1 SGHTA and CDR2 FQGTGA. CDR3 DNA: TGTGCCAGCAGCCTCACCGGGACAGGGAGAGGCACTGAAGCTTTCTTT. Protein sequence: CASSLTGTGRGTEAFF.

The chain joins TRBV7-9 to TRBJ2-7; TRBD1 matches at 10 bases. The ends lost 5 bases at V and 2 bases at J; junction bases unmatched: 6. The CDR3 has 15 residues. In germline, CDR1 is SEHNR, CDR2 FQNEAQ (reference sequence). The CDR3 here is CASSPRDRGAYEQYF. CDR3 DNA sequence: TGTGCCAGCAGCCCCCGGGACAGGGGAGCCTACGAGCAGTACTTC.

V is TRBV18 and J is TRBJ2-1, with TRBD2 matching over 11 bases. CDR3 length: 18 residues. J lost 3 bases, V lost 2 bases, and 9 bases had no gene match. Germline V gene lookup returns CDR1 KGHSH and CDR2 LQKENI. The chain's CDR3 is CASSPSSSGRESYNEQFF. CDR3 sequence (DNA): TGTGCCAGCTCACCAAGTAGTAGCGGGAGGGAAAGCTACAATGAGCAGTTCTTC. Full variable domain (outside the CDR3, taken from reference TRBV18 and TRBJ2-1): NAGVMQNPRHLVRRRGQEARLRCSPMKGHSHVYWYRQLPEEGLKFMVYLQKENIIDESGMPKERFSAEFPKEGPSILRIQQVVRGDSAAYFCASSPSSSGRESYNEQFFGPGTRLTVL.

The V gene is TRBV18, the J gene TRBJ1-6, with 8 bases that match TRBD1. CDR3 length: 15 residues. Trimming took 3 bases from V and 7 from J; bases not matched to a gene: 5. Germline lookup yields CDR1 KGHSH and CDR2 LQKENI. The CDR3 DNA reads as TGTGCCAGCTCACCTGGACAGGGTGAAAATTCACCCCTCCACTTT. As protein: CASSPGQGENSPLHF.

The count of this clone is one. The V gene is TRBV19, the J gene TRBJ2-3, with 10 bases matching TRBD2. CDR1 and CDR2 (germline): LNHDA, SQIVND (reference sequence). The CDR3 totals 17 residues. J lost 2 bases, V lost 3 bases, and 8 bases had no gene match. CDR3 in DNA: TGTGCCAGTAGTATGGCTAGCGGGGGCCTAACCACAGATACGCAGTATTTT. Protein: CASSMASGGLTTDTQYF.

The V call is TRBV14, the J call TRBJ2-7; possibly TRBD1 for D (6 bases). V dropped 4 bases and J dropped 2 bases, with 18 bases sitting between them. In germline, CDR1 is SGHDN, CDR2 FVKESK. The CDR3 has 16 amino acids. The CDR3 loop reads CASSRIGPRGTYEQYF. CDR3 coding DNA: TGTGCCAGCAGCCGAATCGGGCCCAGGGGAACCTACGAGCAGTACTTC.

This clone has a single count. The chain has TRBV19 and TRBJ1-5, with 9 bases that match TRBD1. This CDR3 is 16 amino acids long. Unmatched junction bases numbered 6, after V lost 5 bases and J lost 1 base. Germline CDR1 reads LNHDA; CDR2 reads SQIVND (reference sequence). DNA for the CDR3: TGTGCCAGTAGTGGCAACGGGACAGGGAGCAATCAGCCCCAGCATTTT. Translating it yields CASSGNGTGSNQPQHF.

The rearrangement joins TRBV6-1 to TRBJ1-5; 10 bases align to TRBD1. The V segment lost 3 bases and the J segment 5 bases; nucleotides outside the gene matches: 4. In germline, CDR1 is MNHNS, CDR2 SASEGT. The CDR3 is 15 residues long. CDR3: CASSETGGADQPQHF. For the CDR3, the DNA is TGTGCCAGCAGTGAGACAGGGGGCGCAGATCAGCCCCAGCATTTT.

CDR3 nucleotides: TGTGCCAGCGGAGAGAGGGCGGTTGGAAACACCATATATTTT. This encodes CASGERAVGNTIYF. This chain connects TRBV7-9 to TRBJ1-3; D remains ambiguous. The germline CDR1 and CDR2 sequences are SEHNR and FQNEAQ (reference sequence). The V gene lost 8 bases and the J gene lost 3 bases, with 14 bases spanning the gap. CDR3 length equals 14 residues.

The CDR3, as DNA: TGTGCCAGCAGCTTCCCCGGGGGGCCGAACACAGATACGCAGTATTTT. Its translation is CASSFPGGPNTDTQYF. The chain carries TRBV11-1 and TRBJ2-3; a weak D match, TRBD2 (7 bases). This CDR3 contains 16 residues. V was clipped by 3 bases and J by 2 bases, with 15 bases between them. Per germline, CDR1 SGHAT and CDR2 FQDESV (reference sequence).

This chain uses TRBV19 with TRBJ2-1, with D possibly TRBD2 on 5 matching bases. The length of the CDR3 is 13 residues. Germline values: CDR1 LNHDA, CDR2 SQIVND (reference sequence). DNA of the CDR3: TGTGCTGCGGGCCAGAGCTCCTACAATGAGCAGTTCTTC. Protein: CAAGQSSYNEQFF.

The chain uses TRBV14 and TRBJ2-7; 7 bases map to TRBD1. The CDR3 is 15 residues long. The germline gives CDR1 SGHDN, CDR2 FVKESK. Germline trimming cut 4 bases from V and 1 base from J; bases unmatched to any gene: 7. DNA for the CDR3: TGTGCCAGCAGCCTCCGACAGGGAATTTCCTACGAGCAGTACTTC. It codes for CASSLRQGISYEQYF.

This chain links TRBV19 with TRBJ1-6, with D perhaps matching TRBD1 (5 bases). This CDR3 is 14 amino acids long. The germline CDR1 and CDR2 sequences are LNHDA and SQIVND (reference sequence). V gave up 5 bases and J gave up 10 bases, with 15 bases separating them. CDR3 residues: CASSGRGGGSPLHF. In DNA, the CDR3 is TGTGCCAGTAGTGGGAGGGGCGGCGGGTCACCCCTCCACTTT.

The chain employs TRBV18 and TRBJ2-1, with a tentative D call TRBD2 (6 bases). The CDR3 totals 16 residues. Germline CDR1 reads KGHSH; CDR2 reads LQKENI. V was shortened by 2 bases and J by 0 bases, with 11 bases between the two germline ends. In DNA, the CDR3 is TGTGCCAGCTCACCATTTAGCGGAAGCTCCTACAATGAGCAGTTCTTC. Residues: CASSPFSGSSYNEQFF.

This clone was picked up one time. This chain uses TRBV7-9 with TRBJ1-4; TRBD1 agrees at 7 bases. V was clipped by 5 bases and J by 2 bases; unmatched bases: 11. CDR3 size: 17 residues. In germline, CDR1 is SEHNR, CDR2 FQNEAQ (reference sequence). The CDR3 DNA follows: TGTGCCAGCAGCACTCGCGGAGGGGGCTCGACTAATGAAAAACTGTTTTTT. It specifies CASSTRGGGSTNEKLFF.

The chain couples TRBV7-2 to TRBJ1-2, with D perhaps matching TRBD1 (6 bases). Germline V CDR1 and CDR2: SGHTA, FQGNSA. The V end was cut by 4 bases, the J end by 5 bases, with 17 bases between. The CDR3 runs 15 residues. The CDR3: CASSYIKGEGYGYTF. In DNA form, the CDR3 reads TGTGCCAGCAGCTATATCAAGGGGGAGGGGTATGGCTACACCTTC. Looking up the rest from reference TRBV7-2 and TRBJ1-2 gives the full variable domain: GAGVSQSPSNKVTEKGKDVELRCDPISGHTALYWYRQSLGQGLEFLIYFQGNSAPDKSGLPSDRFSAERTGGSVSTLTIQRTQQEDSAVYLCASSYIKGEGYGYTFGSGTRLTVV.

The chain joins TRBV7-2 to TRBJ1-5; TRBD1 is a possible D gene (6 bases). The germline V and J ends were trimmed by 1 base and 7 bases, with 11 bases remaining between them. Germline V gives CDR1 SGHTA, CDR2 FQGNSA. This CDR3 spans 14 amino acids. CDR3 protein: CASSLGGGGQPQHF. CDR3 coding DNA: TGTGCCAGCAGCTTAGGAGGGGGGGGCCAGCCCCAGCATTTT. Filled out from reference TRBV7-2 and TRBJ1-5, the complete variable domain reads GAGVSQSPSNKVTEKGKDVELRCDPISGHTALYWYRQSLGQGLEFLIYFQGNSAPDKSGLPSDRFSAERTGGSVSTLTIQRTQQEDSAVYLCASSLGGGGQPQHFGDGTRLSIL.

This clone occurred once. The rearrangement links TRBV27 to TRBJ1-2, with a possible D match to TRBD1 (5 bases). V dropped 9 bases and J dropped 4 bases, with 18 bases sitting between them. Germline lookup yields CDR1 MNHEY and CDR2 SMNVEV (reference sequence). The CDR3 sequence is 14 residues long. Here the CDR3 reads CARRISGLLYGYTF. As DNA, the CDR3 is TGTGCCAGAAGGATATCAGGGCTCCTCTATGGCTACACCTTC.

J is TRBJ2-1 and V is TRBV11-3; D gene unclear. V was pared by 5 bases and J by 6 bases, with 17 bases between. Germline-derived CDR1 and CDR2 are SGHNT and YENEEA. The CDR3 covers 15 residues. CDR3 in DNA: TGTGCCAGCAGCCCCGGTGGGCTCTCCGGCAATGAGCAGTTCTTC. Translated, it gives CASSPGGLSGNEQFF.

V usage is TRBV28 and J usage is TRBJ1-3; D uncertain. The germline V and J ends were trimmed by 8 bases and 0 bases, with 11 bases remaining between them. Germline CDR1 and CDR2: MDHEN and SYDVKM. The CDR3 is 14 amino acids. The CDR3 reads CASGLPSSGNTIYF. In DNA form, the CDR3 reads TGTGCCAGCGGCTTACCTTCCTCTGGAAACACCATATATTTT.

The genes are TRBV6-5 and TRBJ2-7; D remains unclear. CDR1 is MNHEY, CDR2 SVGAGI, per germline. Trimming left V 5 bases short and J 0 bases short, with 11 bases between. The CDR3 totals 14 residues. The CDR3, as DNA: TGTGCCAGCAGTCCAGACACCTTCTCCTACGAGCAGTACTTC. It translates to CASSPDTFSYEQYF.